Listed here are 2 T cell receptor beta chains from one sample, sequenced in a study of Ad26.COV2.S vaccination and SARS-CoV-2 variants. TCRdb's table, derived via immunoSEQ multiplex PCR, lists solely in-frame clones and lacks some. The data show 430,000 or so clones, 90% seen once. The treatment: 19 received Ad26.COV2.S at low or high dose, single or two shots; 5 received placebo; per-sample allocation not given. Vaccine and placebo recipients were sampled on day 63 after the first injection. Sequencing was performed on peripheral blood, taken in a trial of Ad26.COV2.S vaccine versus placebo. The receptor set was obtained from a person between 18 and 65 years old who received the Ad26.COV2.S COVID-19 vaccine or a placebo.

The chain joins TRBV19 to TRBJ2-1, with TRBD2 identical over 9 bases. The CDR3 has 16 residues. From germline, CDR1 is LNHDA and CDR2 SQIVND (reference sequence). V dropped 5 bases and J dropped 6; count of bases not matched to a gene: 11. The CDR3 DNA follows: TGTGCCAGTAGTCTCCTGTTTAGCGGGAGTTTCAATGAGCAGTTCTTC. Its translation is CASSLLFSGSFNEQFF.

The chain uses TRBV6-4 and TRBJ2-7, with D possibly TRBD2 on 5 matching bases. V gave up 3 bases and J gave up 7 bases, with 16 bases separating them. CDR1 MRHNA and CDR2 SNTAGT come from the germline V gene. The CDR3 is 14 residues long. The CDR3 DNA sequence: TGTGCCAGCAGTGATGGTCCCCGGACTGAAGAGCAGTACTTC. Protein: CASSDGPRTEEQYF.